This T cell receptor beta chain originates from a study of shared clonotypes between healthy human individuals (dated by TCRdb to about 2020). Background for the entire study: The cohort included three men and two women between 18 and 49 years of age. To estimate repertoire size and how much clonotype sharing occurs between individuals, the study deeply sequenced the blood TCR repertoires of roughly 5 healthy adults. For each donor, CD4 naive and CD4 memory were each run on three plates, CD8 naive on two plates, and CD8 memory on one plate. To increase sequencing depth and limit assay-specific biases, different laboratories used diverse techniques to prepare libraries and sequence TCR repertoires. Leukapheresis yielded between about 0.8 and 8.9 billion PBMCs per donor.

TCR CDR3 regions were amplified from genomic DNA by multiplex PCR using the deep immunoSEQ assay. Extracted genomic DNA from each cell subset was spread evenly across all wells of several immunoSEQ 96-well plates, with each plate serving as a replicate. For sorted subsets, each replicate PCR was loaded with about 200 ng genomic DNA, equivalent to 25,000 to 30,000 T cell genomes. Purified libraries were measured with a Qubit 3.0 fluorometer, size-checked on a Bioanalyzer 2100, and measured again with the KAPA Library Quantification kit. Every immunoSEQ 96-well plate was sequenced on a dedicated single-read 150-cycle Illumina NextSeq 550 flow cell. Regarding the original processing steps: Because the immunoSEQ output held only junctional sequences and lacked quality scores, the filtering could not match the filtering applied to full-length reads. Sequences were annotated with PyIR, a Python wrapper for IgBLAST v1.9, and V/J genes and CDR3 were assigned using IMGT germline references. Any read was removed if the V/J assignment was weak (E-value above 1e-6), the CDR3 was missing, or the read contained stop codons, out-of-frame junctions, or ambiguous translated residues. V3J clonotypes were defined by identical inferred V gene, J gene, and CDR3 amino acid sequence. The percentage overlap between two repertoires was calculated by dividing the number of shared unique clonotypes by the size of the smaller repertoire. Repertoire richness was assessed with RTK rarefaction, the Chao1 estimator, and Recon v2.1 estimates of unobserved clonotypes. Generation probabilities were computed with OLGA for all TCRbeta clonotypes obtained by the gDNA method from a handful of donors. This immuneACCESS table, as held by TCRdb, lists in-frame sequences with V and J called but not all clones. Of the missing ones, under half trace to an unresolved V gene in checked studies; the others have no known cause. Clone size and the V and J calls come from that table; the DNA yielded D and trimming. This sample has about 1,900,000 clones in its table, and about 95% of those were observed once. 1% to 1.5% of the sample rests with the top ten.

The CDR3, cysteine through phenylalanine, is 17 amino acids long. Only the CDR3 portion is preserved as DNA: 51 bases, with reading frame beginning at the first base. Based on the germline V gene, the CDR1 and CDR2 sequences are SGHVS and FNYEAQ. V is clipped by 3 bases and J by 2 bases, and the sequence between their germline boundaries is 19 bases long. General study outcomes and caveats: Pairwise subsampling led to the expectation that sequencing depth would affect the degree of clonotype sharing among donors. Sampling was limited to blood, and TCR repertoires in tissue likely differ from TCR repertoires in blood. Naive subsets generally had larger estimated clonotype richness than memory subsets. The genetic and exposure-history diversity represented was limited by the small number of donors. Higher generation probabilities were observed for clonotypes shared by all four sorted-subset donors than for non-shared clonotypes. Rarefaction of sorted-subset datasets indicated incomplete sequencing despite the large sequencing depth. Across a handful of donors, approximately 5% of naive CD4, approximately 3.5% of naive CD8, around 2.5% of memory CD4, and roughly 0.41% of memory CD8 clonotypes were shared.

As concerns this clone: Its recognized antigen is unknown. It has no much larger one-base neighbor in the sample; base qualities were not kept.

CD8 naive samples were obtained by positive selection for CCR7 among CD45RO-negative cells, yielding a CD45RA+CCR7+ population from which TemRA cells were excluded. The donors were healthy, HIV-negative adults who had no recently reported acute infections or vaccinations. Every donor was a Caucasian adult residing in Nashville, Tennessee, USA. Blood was obtained by leukapheresis, after which PBMCs were separated by Ficoll-Histopaque density gradient centrifugation and cryopreserved in liquid nitrogen vapor phase. Analytical flow cytometry was used to check the purity and quantity of every magnetically sorted T cell population. Each sorted fraction had its genomic DNA isolated and then quantified by UV absorbance on a Nanodrop 2000c.

The sequencing input was naive CD8+ T cells sorted from blood. Explained via the paper, the cell subset or site label denotes: CD45RA+CCR7+. The V and J genes are TRBV7-6 and TRBJ2-5; perhaps TRBD2 is the D gene, with 6 bases matching. The sequence was collected from a man between 18 and 29 years old in good health. The CDR3 is CASSFGPYAGGQETQYF. The bases are TGTGCCAGCAGCTTCGGACCCTATGCTGGAGGGCAAGAGACCCAGTACTTC.